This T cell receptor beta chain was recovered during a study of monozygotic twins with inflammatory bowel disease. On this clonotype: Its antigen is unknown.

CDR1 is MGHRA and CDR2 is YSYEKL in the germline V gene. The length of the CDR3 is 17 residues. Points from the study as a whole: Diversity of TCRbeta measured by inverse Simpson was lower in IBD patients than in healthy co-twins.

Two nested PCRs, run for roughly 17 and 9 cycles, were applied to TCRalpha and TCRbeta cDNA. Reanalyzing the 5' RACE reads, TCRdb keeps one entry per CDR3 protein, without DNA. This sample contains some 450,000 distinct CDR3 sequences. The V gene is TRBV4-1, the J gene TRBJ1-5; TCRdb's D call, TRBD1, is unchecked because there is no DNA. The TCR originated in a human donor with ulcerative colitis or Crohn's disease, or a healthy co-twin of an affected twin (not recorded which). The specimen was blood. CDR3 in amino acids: CASSRTGQADSNQPQHF.